The next 23 T cell receptor beta chains were all read from a single sample in a study of T-cell memory formation after mild COVID-19. MiXCR, applied by TCRdb to the 5' RACE reads, yields one record per CDR3 protein. Counted here are 350,000 to 550,000 distinct CDR3 sequences, roughly 17% occurring once; the ten biggest clones make up 20% to 25%. Sequences were obtained from PBMCs or a T cell subset sorted from them (not recorded which). These receptors all come from a man between 18 and 35 years old who had mild COVID-19 (a few samples of this study predate the infection). Cell type and time point are not known.

The V call is TRBV7-6, the J call TRBJ2-2; no reliable D call. The CDR3 extends over 14 amino acids. Trimming removed 5 bases at V and 6 bases at J, with 13 bases between. Germline loops: CDR1 SGHVS, CDR2 FNYEAQ. Here the CDR3 DNA reads TGTGCCAGCAGCAGGGCTTTCGGGCCCGGGGAGCTGTTTTTT. As protein: CASSRAFGPGELFF.

This clonotype was seen a few times. The chain recombines TRBV5-6 with TRBJ2-5; D perhaps matches TRBD1 (6 bases). The V end lost 2 bases, the J end lost 5 bases, and 10 bases lay between the germline ends. The CDR3 contains 13 residues. CDR1 SGHDT and CDR2 YYEEEE come from the germline V gene. Written as DNA, the CDR3 is TGTGCCAGCAGCTTCCTCCAGGGGGAGACCCAGTACTTC. Protein: CASSFLQGETQYF.

This clonotype was detected only a few times. The V call is TRBV12-3 or TRBV12-4, the J call TRBJ2-7, with 8 bases fitting TRBD1. Trimming cost V 3 bases and J 0 bases; bases outside gene matches: 7. The CDR3 extends over 16 amino acids. CDR3 DNA: TGTGCCAGCAGTTTTGGGGCAGGGGGCACCTCCTACGAGCAGTACTTC. It specifies CASSFGAGGTSYEQYF.

A few counts support this clonotype. V and J are TRBV27 and TRBJ1-6; 7 bases map to TRBD1. CDR1 and CDR2 from the germline V gene are MNHEY and SMNVEV (reference sequence). Trimming took 4 bases from V and 10 from J; bases not matched to a gene: 13. CDR3 size: 16 residues. CDR3 in amino acids: CASSSGLGRGISPLHF. The CDR3 bases are TGTGCCAGCAGTTCTGGGCTGGGCAGGGGGATATCACCCCTCCACTTT.

In this sample, this clonotype turned up many times. The chain is built from TRBV7-2 and TRBJ2-1, with D unclear. The CDR3 has 12 amino acids. The V end was cut by 5 bases, the J end by 5 bases, with 7 bases between. In germline, CDR1 is SGHTA, CDR2 FQGNSA. The CDR3 region has the DNA TGTGCCAGCAGCGGATATCACAATGAGCAGTTCTTC. Protein sequence: CASSGYHNEQFF.

The chain carries TRBV5-1 and TRBJ2-1; either TRBD1 or TRBD2 may fit D (5 bases each). There are 17 residues in the CDR3. Germline V gives CDR1 SGHRS, CDR2 YFSETQ. V dropped 0 bases and J dropped 3 bases, with 16 bases sitting between them. The CDR3: CASSLADAGRYYNEQFF. The CDR3 DNA sequence: TGCGCCAGCAGCTTGGCCGACGCAGGGAGATACTACAATGAGCAGTTCTTC.

The chain uses TRBV5-1 and TRBJ1-5; D is perhaps TRBD1 (6 bases). The germline gives CDR1 SGHRS, CDR2 YFSETQ. V lost 1 base and J lost 3, with 14 bases in between. The CDR3 has 16 amino acids. The CDR3 loop reads CASSLKAGEFNQPQHF. In DNA, the CDR3 is TGCGCCAGCAGCTTGAAGGCAGGGGAATTCAATCAGCCCCAGCATTTT.

This clonotype showed up many times. The rearrangement joins TRBV6-5 to TRBJ2-1; TRBD2 aligns across 9 bases. The V segment lost 6 bases and the J segment 7 bases; nucleotides outside the gene matches: 10. Germline CDR1 MNHEY, CDR2 SVGAGI. This CDR3 has 15 amino acids. The DNA for the CDR3 is TGTGCCAGCAGATACAGGGCGGGGGGGTCGAATGAGCAGTTCTTC. Protein product: CASRYRAGGSNEQFF.

This clonotype was seen repeatedly, ten times or more. The rearrangement joins TRBV12-3 or TRBV12-4 to TRBJ1-1; no clear D gene. The CDR3 has 11 residues. V was cut by 6 bases and J by 1 base, with 3 bases left in between. The CDR3 here is CASSKNTEAFF. The CDR3 bases are TGTGCCAGCAGCAAGAACACTGAAGCTTTCTTT.

V is TRBV7-2 and J is TRBJ1-3; TRBD1 is a possible D gene (5 bases). There are 16 residues in the CDR3. The V end was cut by 5 bases, the J end by 0 bases, with 14 bases between. Germline V gene lookup returns CDR1 SGHTA and CDR2 FQGNSA. The CDR3 region has the DNA TGTGCCAGCAGCCCCATGGGGGTTCTCTCTGGAAACACCATATATTTT. Translation: CASSPMGVLSGNTIYF.

This clonotype has more than one count but fewer than ten. V gene TRBV19 combines with J gene TRBJ2-2; D ambiguous. Between the trimmed V and J ends, which lost 9 bases and 1 base, there was a span of 9 bases. The CDR3 is 13 amino acids. Germline V gene lookup returns CDR1 LNHDA and CDR2 SQIVND (reference sequence). The CDR3 here is CASTGRNTGELFF. Written as DNA, the CDR3 is TGTGCCAGCACCGGCAGGAACACCGGGGAGCTGTTTTTT.

In this sample, this clonotype turned up a few times. The rearrangement links TRBV19 to TRBJ1-2; D call uncertain. Looked up from germline, CDR1 is LNHDA and CDR2 is SQIVND (reference sequence). V was trimmed by 4 bases and J by 3 bases, leaving 15 bases between them. The CDR3 consists of 15 residues. This CDR3 is CASSRRHFGYYGYTF. The CDR3 bases are TGTGCCAGTAGTAGAAGACATTTCGGATACTATGGCTACACCTTC.

The chain recombines TRBV2 with TRBJ2-7; 12 bases fit TRBD1. Trimming cost V 8 bases and J 2 bases; bases outside gene matches: 10. The CDR3 sequence is 16 residues long. CDR1 and CDR2 from the germline V gene are SNHLY and FYNNEI. This CDR3 reads CASAPGQGAGPYEQYF. CDR3 bases: TGTGCCAGCGCACCGGGACAGGGGGCCGGGCCCTACGAGCAGTACTTC.

This clonotype was seen more than once but under ten times. J is TRBJ1-5 and V is TRBV19, with TRBD1 identical over 8 bases. The CDR3 runs 16 residues. V was clipped by 5 bases and J by 7 bases; unmatched bases: 13. The V gene's germline CDR1 is LNHDA and CDR2 SQIVND (reference sequence). DNA for the CDR3: TGTGCCAGTAGTTCCAGAGTGGCAGGGGGCGACCAGCCCCAGCATTTT. It encodes CASSSRVAGGDQPQHF.

The V gene is TRBV6-6, the J gene TRBJ2-7; 9 nucleotides align to TRBD1. Per the germline V gene, CDR1 is MNHNY and CDR2 is SVGAGI (reference sequence). The J segment lost 2 bases and the V segment lost 7 bases, leaving 3 bases of the junction unmatched. This CDR3 is built from 13 residues. The CDR3 here is CASMRDRAYEQYV. The CDR3, as DNA: TGTGCCAGCATGCGGGACAGGGCCTACGAGCAGTACGTC.

This clonotype showed up just a few times. The chain links TRBV5-1 to TRBJ1-2; 8 nucleotides match TRBD1. There are 13 residues in the CDR3. Trimming cost V 3 bases and J 6 bases; bases outside gene matches: 4. From germline, CDR1 is SGHRS and CDR2 YFSETQ. This chain's CDR3 is CASSSQGANGYTF. The CDR3 DNA sequence: TGCGCCAGCAGCTCCCAGGGGGCTAATGGCTACACCTTC.

This chain connects TRBV30 to TRBJ2-2; unclear D gene. V lost 5 bases, J lost 4 bases, and 11 bases lay in between. The CDR3 has 13 amino acids. Germline values: CDR1 GTSNPN, CDR2 SVGIG (reference sequence). This CDR3 reads CAWAPRTTGELFF. CDR3 bases: TGTGCCTGGGCGCCCAGGACCACCGGGGAGCTGTTTTTT.

Only one count was recorded for this clonotype. This chain uses TRBV7-3 with TRBJ1-2; possible D gene TRBD1, 6 bases. The CDR3 covers 15 residues. V lost 0 bases and J lost 4, with 12 bases in between. CDR1 is SGHTA and CDR2 is FQGTGA in the germline V gene. The CDR3 here is CASSLTHGQSYGYTF. In nucleotides, the CDR3 is TGTGCCAGCAGCTTAACCCACGGACAGAGCTATGGCTACACCTTC.

This clonotype was observed a handful of times. The V gene is TRBV19, the J gene TRBJ1-4; D unresolved. Germline CDR1 is LNHDA and CDR2 is SQIVND (reference sequence). The V gene lost 3 bases and the J gene lost 8 bases, with 16 bases spanning the gap. This CDR3 is 15 amino acids long. The CDR3 DNA sequence: TGTGCCAGTAGTATCTTCGACCGCCATTCGGAAAAACTGTTTTTT. Amino acids: CASSIFDRHSEKLFF.

This clonotype has more than one count but fewer than ten. V and J are TRBV6-1 and TRBJ1-1, with D possibly being TRBD1 (5 bases). The CDR3 is 16 amino acids. CDR1 MNHNS and CDR2 SASEGT come from the germline V gene. The ends were cut back, 2 bases at V and 7 bases at J, with 20 bases in the middle. This chain's CDR3 is CASSEWGNGAAIEAFF. CDR3 coding DNA: TGTGCCAGCAGTGAATGGGGCAACGGGGCGGCAATTGAAGCTTTCTTT.

The chain is built from TRBV6-2 or TRBV6-3 and TRBJ2-3, with D perhaps being TRBD1 or TRBD2 (5 bases each). This CDR3 comprises 15 residues. Trimming took off 10 bases at V and 2 bases at J, with 19 bases between the two ends. Germline-derived CDR1 and CDR2 are MNHEY and SVGEGT. The CDR3: CATTTMPGHTDTQYF. CDR3 bases: TGTGCCACCACGACCATGCCGGGGCACACAGATACGCAGTATTTT.

The chain couples TRBV7-2 to TRBJ2-7, with 9 bases identical to TRBD1. Trimming cost V 4 bases and J 3 bases; bases outside gene matches: 7. The CDR3 is 15 amino acids. Germline CDR1 and CDR2: SGHTA and FQGNSA. Here the CDR3 DNA reads TGTGCCAGCAGCTCTGCCGGGACAGGGCTCTACGAGCAGTACTTC. Protein: CASSSAGTGLYEQYF.

DNA of the CDR3: TGCGCCAGCAGACTCGGACGGGAAAGCTCTGGGGCCAACGTCCTGACTTTC. Translating gives CASRLGRESSGANVLTF. This rearrangement joins TRBV4-3 to TRBJ2-6, with D possibly TRBD2 on 5 matching bases. V lost 6 bases and J 0 bases, leaving 15 bases between the germline ends. CDR1 is LGHNA and CDR2 is YSLEER in the germline V gene. The CDR3 runs to 17 residues.